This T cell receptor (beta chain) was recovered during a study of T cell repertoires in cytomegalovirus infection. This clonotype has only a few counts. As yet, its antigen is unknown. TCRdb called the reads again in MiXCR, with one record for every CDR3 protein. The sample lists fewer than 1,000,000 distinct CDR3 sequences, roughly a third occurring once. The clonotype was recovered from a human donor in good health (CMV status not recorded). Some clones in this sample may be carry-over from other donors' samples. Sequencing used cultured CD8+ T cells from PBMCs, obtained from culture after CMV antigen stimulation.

In DNA form, the CDR3 reads TGTGCCAGTAGGATGGGGGTAGGCGGCACTGAAGCTTTCTTT. Amino acids: CASRMGVGGTEAFF. This chain links TRBV19 with TRBJ1-1, with D possibly TRBD1 on 5 matching bases. Germline CDR1 reads LNHDA; CDR2 reads SQIVND (reference sequence). V lost 6 bases, J lost 4 bases, and 15 bases lay in between. The CDR3 length is 14 residues.